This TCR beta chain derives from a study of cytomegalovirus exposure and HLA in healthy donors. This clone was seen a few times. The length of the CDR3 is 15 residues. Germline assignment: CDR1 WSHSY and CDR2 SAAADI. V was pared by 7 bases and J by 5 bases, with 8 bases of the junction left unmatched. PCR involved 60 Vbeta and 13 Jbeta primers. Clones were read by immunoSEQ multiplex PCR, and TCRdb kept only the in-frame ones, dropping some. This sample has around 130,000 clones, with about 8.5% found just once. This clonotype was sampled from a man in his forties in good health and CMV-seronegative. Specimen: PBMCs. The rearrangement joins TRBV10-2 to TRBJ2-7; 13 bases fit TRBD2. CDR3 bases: TGCGCCAGCAACAATCTGGGACTAGCGGGGAACGAGCAGTACTTC. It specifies CASNNLGLAGNEQYF.